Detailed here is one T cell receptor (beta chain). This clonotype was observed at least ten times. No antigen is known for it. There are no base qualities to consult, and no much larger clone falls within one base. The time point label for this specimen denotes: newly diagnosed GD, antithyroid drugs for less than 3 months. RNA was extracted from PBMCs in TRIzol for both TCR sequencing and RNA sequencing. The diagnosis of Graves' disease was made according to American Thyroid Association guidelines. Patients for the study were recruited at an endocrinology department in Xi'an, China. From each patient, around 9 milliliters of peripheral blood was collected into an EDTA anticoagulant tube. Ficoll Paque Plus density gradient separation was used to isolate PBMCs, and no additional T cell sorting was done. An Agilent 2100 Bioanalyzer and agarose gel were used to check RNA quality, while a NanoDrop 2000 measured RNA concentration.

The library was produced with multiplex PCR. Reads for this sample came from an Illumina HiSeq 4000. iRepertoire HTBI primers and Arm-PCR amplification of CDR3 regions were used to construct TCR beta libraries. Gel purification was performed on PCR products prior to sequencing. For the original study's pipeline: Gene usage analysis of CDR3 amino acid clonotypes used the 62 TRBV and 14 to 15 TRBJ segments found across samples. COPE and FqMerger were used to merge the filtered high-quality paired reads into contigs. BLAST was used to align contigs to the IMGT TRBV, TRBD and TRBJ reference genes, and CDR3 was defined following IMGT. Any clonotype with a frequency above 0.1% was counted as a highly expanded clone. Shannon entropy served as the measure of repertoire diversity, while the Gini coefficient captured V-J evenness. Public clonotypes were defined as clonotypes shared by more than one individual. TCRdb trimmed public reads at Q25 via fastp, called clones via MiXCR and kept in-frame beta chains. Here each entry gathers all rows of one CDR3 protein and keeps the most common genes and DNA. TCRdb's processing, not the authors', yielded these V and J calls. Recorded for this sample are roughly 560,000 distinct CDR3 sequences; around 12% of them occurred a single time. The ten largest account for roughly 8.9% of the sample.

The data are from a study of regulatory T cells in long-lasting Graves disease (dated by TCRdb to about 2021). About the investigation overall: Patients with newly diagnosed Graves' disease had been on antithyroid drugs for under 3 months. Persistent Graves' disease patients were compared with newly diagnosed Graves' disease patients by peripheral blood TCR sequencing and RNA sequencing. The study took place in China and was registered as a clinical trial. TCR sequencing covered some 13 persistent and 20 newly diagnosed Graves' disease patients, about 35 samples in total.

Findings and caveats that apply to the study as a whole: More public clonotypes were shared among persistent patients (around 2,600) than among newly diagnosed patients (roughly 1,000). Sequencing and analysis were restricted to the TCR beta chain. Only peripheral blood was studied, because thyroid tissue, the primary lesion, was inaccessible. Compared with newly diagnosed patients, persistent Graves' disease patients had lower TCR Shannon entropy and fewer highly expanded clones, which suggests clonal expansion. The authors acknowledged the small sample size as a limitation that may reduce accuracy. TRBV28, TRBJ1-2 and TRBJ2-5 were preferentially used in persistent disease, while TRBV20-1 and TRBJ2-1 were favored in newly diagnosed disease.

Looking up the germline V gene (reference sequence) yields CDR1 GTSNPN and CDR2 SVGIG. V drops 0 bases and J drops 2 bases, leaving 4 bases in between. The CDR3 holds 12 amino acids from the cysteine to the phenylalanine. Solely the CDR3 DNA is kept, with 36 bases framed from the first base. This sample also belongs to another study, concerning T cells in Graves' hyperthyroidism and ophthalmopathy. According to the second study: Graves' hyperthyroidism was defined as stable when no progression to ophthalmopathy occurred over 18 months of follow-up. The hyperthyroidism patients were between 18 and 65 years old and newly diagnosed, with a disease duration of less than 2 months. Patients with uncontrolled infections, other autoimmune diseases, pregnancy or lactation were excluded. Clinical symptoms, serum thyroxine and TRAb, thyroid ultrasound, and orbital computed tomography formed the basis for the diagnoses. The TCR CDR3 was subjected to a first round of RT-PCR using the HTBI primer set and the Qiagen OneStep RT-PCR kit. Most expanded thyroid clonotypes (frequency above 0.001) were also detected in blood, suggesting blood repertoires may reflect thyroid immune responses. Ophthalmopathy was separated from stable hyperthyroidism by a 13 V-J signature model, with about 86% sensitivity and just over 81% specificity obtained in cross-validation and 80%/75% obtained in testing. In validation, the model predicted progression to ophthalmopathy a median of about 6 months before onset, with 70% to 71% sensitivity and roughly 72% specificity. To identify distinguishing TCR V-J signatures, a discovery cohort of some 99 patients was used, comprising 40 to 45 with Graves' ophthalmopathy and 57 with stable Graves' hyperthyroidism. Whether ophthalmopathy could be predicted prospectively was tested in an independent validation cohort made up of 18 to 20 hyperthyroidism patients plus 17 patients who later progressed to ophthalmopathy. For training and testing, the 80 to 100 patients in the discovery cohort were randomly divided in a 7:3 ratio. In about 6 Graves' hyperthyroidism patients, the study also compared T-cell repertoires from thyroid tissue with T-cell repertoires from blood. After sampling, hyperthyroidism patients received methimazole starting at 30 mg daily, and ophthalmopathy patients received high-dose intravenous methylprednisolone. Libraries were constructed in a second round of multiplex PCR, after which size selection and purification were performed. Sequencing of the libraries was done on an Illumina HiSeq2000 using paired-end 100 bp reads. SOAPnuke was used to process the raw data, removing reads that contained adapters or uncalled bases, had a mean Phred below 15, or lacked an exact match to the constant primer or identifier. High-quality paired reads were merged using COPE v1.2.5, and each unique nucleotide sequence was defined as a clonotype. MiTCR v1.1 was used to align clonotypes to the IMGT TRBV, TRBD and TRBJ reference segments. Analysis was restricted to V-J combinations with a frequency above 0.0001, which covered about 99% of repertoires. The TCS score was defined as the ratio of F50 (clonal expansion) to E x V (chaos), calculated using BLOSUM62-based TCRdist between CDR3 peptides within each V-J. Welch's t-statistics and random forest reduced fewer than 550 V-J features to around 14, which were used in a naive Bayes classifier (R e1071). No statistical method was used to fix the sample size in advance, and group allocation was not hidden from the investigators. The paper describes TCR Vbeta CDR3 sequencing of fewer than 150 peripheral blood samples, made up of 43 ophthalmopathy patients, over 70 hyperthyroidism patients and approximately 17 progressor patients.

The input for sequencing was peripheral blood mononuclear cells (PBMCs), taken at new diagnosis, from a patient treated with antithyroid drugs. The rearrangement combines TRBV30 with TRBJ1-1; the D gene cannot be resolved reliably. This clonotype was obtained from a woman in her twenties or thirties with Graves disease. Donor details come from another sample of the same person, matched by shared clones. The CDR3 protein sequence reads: CAWSVHNTEAFF. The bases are TGTGCCTGGAGTGTACATAACACTGAAGCTTTCTTT.